This TCR beta chain stems from a study of blood T cells in healthy people across ages. V was pared by 0 bases and J by 0 bases, with 2 bases of the junction left unmatched. CDR1 and CDR2 (germline): SGHRS, YFSETQ. The CDR3 loop spans 15 amino acids. Combining a sample-barcoded 5' primer with a J-beta primer mix, a second PCR ran for roughly 7 to 12 cycles. Each CDR3 protein gets one entry after TCRdb re-called the 5' RACE reads with MiXCR. The repertoire holds roughly 800,000 distinct CDR3 sequences, with about 48% as singletons. In its sample, this clonotype was seen a few times. Its antigen is as yet unknown. Notes on the study in general: A greater number of naive CD4+ cells and higher diversity distinguished long-lived donors from aged donors.

This receptor was taken from an elderly man in good health. The chain is built from TRBV5-1 and TRBJ1-1; 7 bases match TRBD1. Sequencing was carried out using blood. The CDR3 here is CASSLVGTVNTEAFF. The CDR3 DNA follows: TGCGCCAGCAGCTTGGTAGGGACAGTGAACACTGAAGCTTTCTTT.